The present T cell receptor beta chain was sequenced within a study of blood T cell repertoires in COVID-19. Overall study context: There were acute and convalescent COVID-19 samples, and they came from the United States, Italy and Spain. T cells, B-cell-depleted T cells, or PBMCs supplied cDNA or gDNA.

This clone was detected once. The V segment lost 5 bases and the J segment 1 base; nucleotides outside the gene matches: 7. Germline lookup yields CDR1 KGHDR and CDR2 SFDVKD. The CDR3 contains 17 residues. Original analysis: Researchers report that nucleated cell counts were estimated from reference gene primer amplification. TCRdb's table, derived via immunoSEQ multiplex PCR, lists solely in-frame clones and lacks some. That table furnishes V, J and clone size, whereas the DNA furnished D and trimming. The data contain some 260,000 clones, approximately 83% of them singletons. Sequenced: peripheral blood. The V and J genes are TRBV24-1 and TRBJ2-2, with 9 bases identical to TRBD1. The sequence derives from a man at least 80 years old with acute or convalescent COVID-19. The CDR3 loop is CATSAQPGQGNTGELFF. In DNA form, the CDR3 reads TGTGCCACCAGTGCTCAACCGGGACAGGGGAACACCGGGGAGCTGTTTTTT.